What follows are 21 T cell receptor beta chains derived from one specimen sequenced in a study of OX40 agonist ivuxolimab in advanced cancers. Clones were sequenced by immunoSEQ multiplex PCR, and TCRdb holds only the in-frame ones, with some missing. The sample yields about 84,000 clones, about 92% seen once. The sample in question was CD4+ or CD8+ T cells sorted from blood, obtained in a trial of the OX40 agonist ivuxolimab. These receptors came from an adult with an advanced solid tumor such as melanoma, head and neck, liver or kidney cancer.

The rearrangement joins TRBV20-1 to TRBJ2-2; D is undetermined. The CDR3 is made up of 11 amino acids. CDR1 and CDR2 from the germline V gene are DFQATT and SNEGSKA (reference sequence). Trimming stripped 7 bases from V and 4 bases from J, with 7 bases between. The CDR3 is CSVVGTGELFF. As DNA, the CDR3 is TGCAGTGTAGTGGGCACCGGGGAGCTGTTTTTT.

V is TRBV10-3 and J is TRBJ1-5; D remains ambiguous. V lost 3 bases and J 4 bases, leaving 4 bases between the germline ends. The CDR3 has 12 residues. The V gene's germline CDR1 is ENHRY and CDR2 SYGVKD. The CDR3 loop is CAISELNQPQHF. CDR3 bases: TGTGCCATCAGTGAATTGAATCAGCCCCAGCATTTT.

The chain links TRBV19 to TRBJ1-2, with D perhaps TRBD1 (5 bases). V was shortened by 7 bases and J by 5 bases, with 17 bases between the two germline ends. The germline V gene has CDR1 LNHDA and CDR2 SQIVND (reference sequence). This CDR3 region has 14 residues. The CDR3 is CASTPPQGWYGYTF. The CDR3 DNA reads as TGTGCCAGTACCCCCCCGCAGGGTTGGTATGGCTACACCTTC.

Written as DNA, the CDR3 is TGTGCCAGCAGCTTAGATGGGGGAGCCTATGGCTACACCTTC. This codes for CASSLDGGAYGYTF. V is TRBV7-9 and J is TRBJ1-2; the D gene is possibly TRBD1 (5 bases). Germline CDR1 and CDR2: SEHNR and FQNEAQ (reference sequence). The CDR3 consists of 14 residues. V gave up 1 base and J gave up 4 bases, with 10 bases separating them.

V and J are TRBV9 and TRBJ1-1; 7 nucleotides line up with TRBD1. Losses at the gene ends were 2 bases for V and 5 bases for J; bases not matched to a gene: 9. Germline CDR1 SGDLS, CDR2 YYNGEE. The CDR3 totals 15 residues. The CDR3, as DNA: TGTGCCAGCAGCGTTTCAGATAGGGGGCAAACTGAAGCTTTCTTT. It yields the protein CASSVSDRGQTEAFF.

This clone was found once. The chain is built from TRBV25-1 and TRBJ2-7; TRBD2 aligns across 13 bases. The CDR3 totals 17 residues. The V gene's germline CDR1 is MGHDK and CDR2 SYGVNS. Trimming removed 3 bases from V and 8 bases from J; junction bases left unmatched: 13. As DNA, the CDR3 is TGTGCCAGCAGTGACCCCCAGGGACTAGCGGGATTTCGTAAGCAGTACTTC. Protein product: CASSDPQGLAGFRKQYF.

CDR3 residues: CASTPRDGNNYGYTF. The CDR3, as DNA: TGTGCCAGCACCCCGCGAGACGGTAATAACTATGGCTACACCTTC. The chain employs TRBV6-1 and TRBJ1-2; D gene uncertain. The CDR3 totals 15 residues. CDR1 is MNHNS, CDR2 SASEGT, per germline. V gave up 7 bases and J gave up 1 base, with 16 bases separating them.

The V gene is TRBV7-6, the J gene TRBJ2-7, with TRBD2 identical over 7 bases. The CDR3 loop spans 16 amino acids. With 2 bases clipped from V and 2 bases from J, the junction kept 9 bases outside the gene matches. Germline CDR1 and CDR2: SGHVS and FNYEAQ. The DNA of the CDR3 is TGTGCCAGCAGCTTATCCGAGGGACTACCGACCTACGAGCAGTACTTC. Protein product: CASSLSEGLPTYEQYF. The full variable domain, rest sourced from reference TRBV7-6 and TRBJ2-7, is GAGVSQSPRYKVTKRGQDVALRCDPISGHVSLYWYRQALGQGPEFLTYFNYEAQQDKSGLPNDRFSAERPEGSISTLTIQRTEQRDSAMYRCASSLSEGLPTYEQYFGPGTRLTVT.

The CDR3 coding sequence is TGTGCCAGCAGTGAAGAGGTGGGACCCTACGAGCAGTACTTC. Protein: CASSEEVGPYEQYF. The chain is built from TRBV6-1 and TRBJ2-7, with D possibly being TRBD1 or TRBD2 (5 bases each). Trimming removed 1 base at V and 2 bases at J, with 9 bases between. CDR3 length equals 14 residues. From germline, CDR1 is MNHNS and CDR2 SASEGT.

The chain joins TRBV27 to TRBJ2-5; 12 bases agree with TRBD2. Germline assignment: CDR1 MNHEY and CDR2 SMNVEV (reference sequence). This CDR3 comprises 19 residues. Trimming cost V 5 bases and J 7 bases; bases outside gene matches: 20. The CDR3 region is CASSRERLAGEGTVGTQYF. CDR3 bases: TGTGCCAGCAGTCGGGAGCGACTAGCGGGAGAGGGGACCGTGGGGACCCAGTACTTC.

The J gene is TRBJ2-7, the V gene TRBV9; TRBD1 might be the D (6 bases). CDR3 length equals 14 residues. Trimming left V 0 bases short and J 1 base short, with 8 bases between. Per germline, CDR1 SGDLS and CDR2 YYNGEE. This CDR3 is CASSVADRSYEQYF. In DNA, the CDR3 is TGTGCCAGCAGCGTAGCGGACAGATCCTACGAGCAGTACTTC.

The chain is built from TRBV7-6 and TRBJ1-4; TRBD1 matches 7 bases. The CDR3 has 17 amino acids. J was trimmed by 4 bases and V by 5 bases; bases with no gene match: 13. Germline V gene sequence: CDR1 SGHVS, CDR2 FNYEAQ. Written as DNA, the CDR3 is TGTGCCAGCAGCAGACAACTTCCGGGACAGAATAATGAAAAACTGTTTTTT. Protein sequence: CASSRQLPGQNNEKLFF.

CDR3 nucleotide sequence: TGTGCCAGCAGCGTAGGGAGGGGACAGGGACTCTACGAGCAGTACTTC. This translates into CASSVGRGQGLYEQYF. The V and J genes are TRBV9 and TRBJ2-7, with 9 bases lining up with TRBD1. V was clipped by 0 bases and J by 3 bases; unmatched bases: 7. In germline, CDR1 is SGDLS, CDR2 YYNGEE. This CDR3 region has 16 residues.

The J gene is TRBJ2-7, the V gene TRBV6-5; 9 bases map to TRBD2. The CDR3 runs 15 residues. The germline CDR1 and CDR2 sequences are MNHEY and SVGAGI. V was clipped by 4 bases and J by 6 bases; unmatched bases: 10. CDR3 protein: CASSLRASGIGEQYF. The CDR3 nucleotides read TGTGCCAGCAGTTTGCGGGCTAGCGGGATCGGCGAGCAGTACTTC.

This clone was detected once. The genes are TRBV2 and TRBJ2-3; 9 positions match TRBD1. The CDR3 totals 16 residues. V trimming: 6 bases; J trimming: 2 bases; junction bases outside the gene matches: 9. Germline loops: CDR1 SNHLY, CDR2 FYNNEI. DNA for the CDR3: TGTGCCAGCAGGCGGACAGGGGTCCCACCCACAGATACGCAGTATTTT. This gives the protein CASRRTGVPPTDTQYF.

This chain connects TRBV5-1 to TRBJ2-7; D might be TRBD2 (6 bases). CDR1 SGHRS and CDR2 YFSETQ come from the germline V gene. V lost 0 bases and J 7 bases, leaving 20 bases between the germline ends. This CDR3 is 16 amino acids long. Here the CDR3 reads CASSLEFAGSTLEQYF. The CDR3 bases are TGCGCCAGCAGCTTGGAATTCGCGGGATCCACGTTGGAGCAGTACTTC.

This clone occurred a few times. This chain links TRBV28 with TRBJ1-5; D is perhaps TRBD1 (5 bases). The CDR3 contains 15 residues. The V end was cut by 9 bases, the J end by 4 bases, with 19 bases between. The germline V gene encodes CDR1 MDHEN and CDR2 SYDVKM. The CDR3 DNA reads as TGTGCCAGTACGACTTGGGGCCGTAGTAATCAGCCCCAGCATTTT. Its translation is CASTTWGRSNQPQHF.

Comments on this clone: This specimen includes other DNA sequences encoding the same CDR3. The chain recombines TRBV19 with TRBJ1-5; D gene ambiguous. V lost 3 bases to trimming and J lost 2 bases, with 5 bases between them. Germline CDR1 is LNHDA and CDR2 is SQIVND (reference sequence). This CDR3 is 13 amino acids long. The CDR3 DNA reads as TGTGCCAGTAGTATCGGCCGCAATCAGCCCCAGCATTTT. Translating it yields CASSIGRNQPQHF.

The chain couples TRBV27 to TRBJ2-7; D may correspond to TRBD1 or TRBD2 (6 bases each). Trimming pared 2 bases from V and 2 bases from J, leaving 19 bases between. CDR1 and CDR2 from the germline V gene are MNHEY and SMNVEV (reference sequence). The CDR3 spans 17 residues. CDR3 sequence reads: CASSLPGVGGGTYEQYF. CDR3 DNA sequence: TGTGCCAGCAGTTTACCAGGGGTCGGGGGTGGCACCTACGAGCAGTACTTC.

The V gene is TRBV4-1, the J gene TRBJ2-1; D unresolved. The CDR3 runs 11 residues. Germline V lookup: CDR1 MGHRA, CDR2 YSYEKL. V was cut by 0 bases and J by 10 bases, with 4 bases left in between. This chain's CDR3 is CASSQEGEQFF. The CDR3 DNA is TGCGCCAGCAGCCAAGAGGGGGAGCAGTTCTTC.

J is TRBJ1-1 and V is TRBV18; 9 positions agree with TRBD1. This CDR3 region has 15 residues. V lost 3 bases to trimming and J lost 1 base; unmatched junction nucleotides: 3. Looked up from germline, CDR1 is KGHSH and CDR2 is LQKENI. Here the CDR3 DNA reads TGTGCCAGCTCACCTAGACAGGGGGAGAACACTGAAGCTTTCTTT. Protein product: CASSPRQGENTEAFF.